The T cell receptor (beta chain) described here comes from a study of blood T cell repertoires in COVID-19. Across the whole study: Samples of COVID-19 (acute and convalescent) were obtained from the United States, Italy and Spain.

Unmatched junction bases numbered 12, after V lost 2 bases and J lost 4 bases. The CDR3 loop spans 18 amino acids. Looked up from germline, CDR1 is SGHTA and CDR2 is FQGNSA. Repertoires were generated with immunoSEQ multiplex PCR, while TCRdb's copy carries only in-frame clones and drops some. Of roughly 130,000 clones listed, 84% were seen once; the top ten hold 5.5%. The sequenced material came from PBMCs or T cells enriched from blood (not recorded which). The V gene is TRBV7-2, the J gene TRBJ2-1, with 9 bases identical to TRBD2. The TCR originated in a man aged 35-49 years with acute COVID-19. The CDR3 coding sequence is TGTGCCAGCAGCTTAATTTTTGGGGCTAGCGGGGAGTACAATGAGCAGTTCTTC. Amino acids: CASSLIFGASGEYNEQFF. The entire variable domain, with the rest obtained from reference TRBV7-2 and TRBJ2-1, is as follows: GAGVSQSPSNKVTEKGKDVELRCDPISGHTALYWYRQSLGQGLEFLIYFQGNSAPDKSGLPSDRFSAERTGGSVSTLTIQRTQQEDSAVYLCASSLIFGASGEYNEQFFGPGTRLTVL.